This note documents a single T cell receptor beta chain sequence. The clone's antigen remains unknown. Base-call qualities are not available, and no considerably larger clone is one nucleotide away. CDR1 and CDR2 (MDHEN, SYDVKM) derive from the germline V gene. From its cysteine to its phenylalanine, the CDR3 spans 12 amino acids. Kept here is only the CDR3 DNA, which spans 36 bases and is read in frame from base 1. V is cut back by 10 bases and J by 7 bases, with 7 bases in the junction unmatched. The protocol used for the library was the immunoSEQ multiplex PCR assay. A mixture of 60 forward primers for TCR Vbeta segments and 13 reverse primers for TCR Jbeta segments was used in the multiplex PCR. Amplification of the CDR3 region of rearranged TCR beta genes was performed with a multiplex PCR assay on genomic DNA. Amplified TCR beta libraries were sequenced as 87-base-pair reads on the Illumina HiSeq System. The original methods were these. In a later analysis, tens of millions of unique TCR beta chains were counted across the 666 repertoires, and roughly 11 million of these chains were shared by at least two donors. To remove PCR and sequencing errors, raw reads were error-corrected and collapsed into unique sequences using a nearest-neighbor algorithm that merged closely related sequences. V, D and J gene segments were assigned by aligning CDR3 sequences to IMGT reference sequences. For a sequence to be retained, a match of at least six nucleotides was required to both a V gene segment and a J gene segment. Rearrangements were called productive when the CDR3 lacked stop codons and stayed in frame with V and J; all others were non-productive. CDR3 was defined by IMGT convention, running from the second conserved V-encoded cysteine to the conserved J-encoded phenylalanine. The earlier analysis of 587 of the donors excluded sequences that lacked an unambiguous match to a single V gene segment. An earlier analysis of a few hundred of the donors classified V segments as functional when productive rearrangements were above 56.7% and as segregating when the standard deviation between donors was above 5%. A statistical classification framework was developed to diagnose cytomegalovirus status using the catalog of TCR beta chain sequences. V and J gene assignment, in a later analysis, came from comparing TCR nucleotide sequences with IMGT/GENE-DB human TR gene sequences. In a later analysis, CDR3 sequences and most-parsimonious VDJ recombination scenarios were assigned using the TCRdist pipeline. A later analysis defined each TCR beta chain by its CDR3 amino acid sequence plus V-gene family, and excluded reads lacking a unique V-gene family. As a way to deal with suspected cross-contamination and a sequencing artifact, a later analysis dropped more than 500 nucleotide sequences that were highly shared and had low generation probability. In a later analysis, a clonal expansion index was calculated for each public chain from normalized within-repertoire ranks of inferred template counts. Generation probabilities in a later analysis came from a VDJ recombination model fitted to out-of-frame rearrangements, and those results were checked against IGoR. In a later analysis, TCR-TCR, TCR-HLA and TCR-CMV co-occurrence was scored with hypergeometric tests, and a repertoire-size bias correction was applied to TCR pairs. A later analysis estimated false discovery rates by permuting HLA or CMV assignments 20 times. A later analysis grouped co-occurring TCRs with DBSCAN, adding TCRdist sequence similarity when clustering within HLA-allele-positive subsets. Co-occurrence clustering excluded repertoires with fewer than 30,000 or more than 120,000 public chains, plus five with anomalous nucleotide sharing. Sourced from immuneACCESS, this table was stored by TCRdb with only in-frame sequences that have V and J called. A share of the clones is absent; for the studies checked, an unresolved V gene accounts for under half, and the remainder has no known explanation. Clone size and the V and J calls come from that table; the DNA yielded D and trimming. This sample is represented by over 50,000 clones; around 85% of them were singletons. The top ten clones comprise roughly 1.8% of the sample.

These data originate in a study of cytomegalovirus exposure and HLA in healthy donors (dated by TCRdb to the late 2010s). Describing the broader study: An earlier analysis of more than 550 of the donors reported 250 to 350 Gb of sequence data and around 120 million unique TCR beta sequences obtained from about 179 million T cells. Because of strong linkage in the cohort, roughly five DR-DQ haplotypes were treated as single units for association and clustering. A later genetic analysis used genome-wide SNP genotypes for about three fifths of the 666 donors, treating that subset as a discovery cohort. To predict cytomegalovirus infection status, the study combined high-throughput TCR immunosequencing, statistical association of individual TCRs with disease status, and machine learning. An earlier analysis of 500 to 750 of the donors applied high-throughput TCR beta sequencing to assess whether each TCR beta V gene segment acted as functional or pseudogenic. Of the 300 to 500 genotyped donors, 80% to 90% were placed in the genetic ancestry cluster associated with self-reported Caucasian donors. A separate validation cohort of 100 to 150 different subjects was used in addition to the 666-subject first cohort. The T cell repertoires of under 750 subjects were profiled by immunosequencing and related to cytomegalovirus serostatus. Donor age, sex, ethnicity and CMV serostatus were compiled alongside the repertoire data. The aim of the study was to test whether cataloging public T cell receptors could identify signatures of past pathogen exposure. The later analysis used no new phenotypic data to find candidate immune exposures, relying instead on TCR beta sequences and their occurrence across donors. An early release covering some 640 HLA-typed donors comprised about 290 gigabases of sequencing data and around 80 million unique TCR sequences. All discovery cohort repertoires had been generated on a single sequencing platform. The number of typed donors differed by locus: about 620-640 for A, B, C, DRB1 and DQB1; 500 to 550 for DQA1; 600 to 610 for DPA1; and roughly 490 for DPB1. HLA typing included class I and class II loci at four-digit resolution. Among around 400 genotyped donors of the cohort, an average of approximately 250,000 unique TCR beta nucleotide sequences were sequenced per donor, 15% to 20% of them non-productive. A later analysis re-examined previously published TCR beta repertoires from roughly 650 donors and added high-resolution HLA genotyping to investigate patterns of TCR occurrence.

The full study reports these points: Presence/absence analyses assumed roughly uniform sequencing depth across donors, an assumption that may not hold. The earlier analysis of fewer than 750 of the donors excluded some 15 rarely observed V segments, including chromosome 9 orphons, because counts were too low. A later analysis found that TCR association rates varied across HLA loci, with DRB1 alleles showing the most associated TCRs and HLA-C alleles the fewest. Most TCR sequences were observed very rarely across donors, whereas some public TCRs were present in many individuals. CMV serostatus was the only immune exposure information available for the cohort. According to the authors, the approach could potentially be generalized to other disease states and immunological phenotypes. Cytomegalovirus status was reported to be diagnosed by the classifier with high specificity and sensitivity in both the original and validation cohorts. A further reported finding was that TCR beta sequences accurately predicted the HLA-A and HLA-B alleles for most subjects in the first cohort. An association between a missense DCLRE1C variant and V-gene and J-gene trimming of TCR beta chains was found in a later genetic analysis and replicated in an independent cohort. Because HLA typing was missing for some donors at each locus, association tests included only the typed subset. In an earlier analysis of fewer than 750 of the donors, most TCR beta V segments were observed in productive rearrangements about 87% or about 30% of the time, broadly matching IMGT annotations. Some IMGT-functional V segments, including TRBV6-2 and TRBV6-3, could not be distinguished by the 87-base-pair reads and were therefore excluded. A cluster of highly shared sequence variants was judged likely to represent a technical artifact of the sequencing pipeline. Three of the identified cytomegalovirus-associated TCR beta chains were confirmed in vitro to be specific for cytomegalovirus antigens. In a later genetic analysis, fewer N-insertions in productive TCRs were reported among donors in an Asian-associated ancestry cluster than the 666-donor mean. In a later analysis, HLA-associated TCR beta chains were found to be more clonally expanded and to have lower generation probabilities than equally common non-associated chains. The cohort was sequenced for TCR beta chains only, and without alpha or paired-chain data the features that could be detected were limited. When HLA alleles, especially DR and DQ, strongly co-occurred, attributing TCR associations to individual alleles was difficult. A later analysis found that most CMV-associated TCR beta chains appeared HLA-restricted, with HLA associations seemingly driven largely by CMV exposure. Linkage disequilibrium might explain the correlated functional status among segregating V segments, but an unknown experimental factor could not be ruled out. A later analysis reported that several top co-occurrence clusters appeared linked to parvovirus B19, influenza, CMV and Epstein-Barr virus. The study listed 150 to 200 TCR beta chains as associated with cytomegalovirus. A later analysis associated 15,000 to 20,000 TCR beta sequences with specific HLA alleles at a false discovery rate of 0.05.

In total, more than 500 healthy bone marrow donors made up the cohort. At the time of sampling, all cohort members were nominally healthy, though unrecorded immune exposures were likely present. The donor tested CMV seronegative and was one of the 352 seronegative cohort members. A peripheral blood sample was collected from each donor, and TCR beta sequencing was performed on peripheral blood mononuclear cells. The Qiagen DNeasy Blood Extraction Kit was used to extract genomic DNA from the blood cell samples. Material: PBMCs. The TCR comes from a middle-aged man in good health and CMV-seronegative. In this chain, TRBV28 is recombined with TRBJ1-5; TRBD1 agrees with 7 junctional bases. The nucleotide sequence reads TGTGCCATCCAACAGGGGAGCCAGCCCCAGCATTTT. Translated, this is CAIQQGSQPQHF.